The T cell receptor beta chain under discussion was sequenced for a study of T cell repertoires in cytomegalovirus infection. Across the study: CMV infection and matching HLA type were both indicated by public TCR beta signatures.

MiXCR, applied by TCRdb to the reads, yields one record per CDR3 protein. The repertoire has 350,000 to 500,000 distinct CDR3 sequences, about 33% of them found once; the top ten carry approximately 14%. Comment on this clonotype: The antigen is not known. A much larger clone differs by one base, so this may be a read error.

Findings and limits, study-wide: The study identified carriers of CMV plus the relevant HLA from cumulative public TCR beta family frequency. CMV-specific HLA-C-restricted TCR beta clonotypes dominated the ex vivo response.

The CDR3 runs 16 residues. Between the trimmed V and J ends, which lost 3 bases and 4 bases, there was a span of 16 bases. Material: PBMCs. This TCR was sampled from a human donor in good health (CMV status not recorded). Some clones in this sample may be carry-over from other donors' samples. This chain links TRBV12-3 or TRBV12-4 with TRBJ1-5, with D possibly matching TRBD1 (6 bases). CDR3 in DNA: TGTGCCAGCAGTTTTCAAAGAGGGGGTGGTAATCAGCCCCAGCATTTT. It codes for CASSFQRGGGNQPQHF.